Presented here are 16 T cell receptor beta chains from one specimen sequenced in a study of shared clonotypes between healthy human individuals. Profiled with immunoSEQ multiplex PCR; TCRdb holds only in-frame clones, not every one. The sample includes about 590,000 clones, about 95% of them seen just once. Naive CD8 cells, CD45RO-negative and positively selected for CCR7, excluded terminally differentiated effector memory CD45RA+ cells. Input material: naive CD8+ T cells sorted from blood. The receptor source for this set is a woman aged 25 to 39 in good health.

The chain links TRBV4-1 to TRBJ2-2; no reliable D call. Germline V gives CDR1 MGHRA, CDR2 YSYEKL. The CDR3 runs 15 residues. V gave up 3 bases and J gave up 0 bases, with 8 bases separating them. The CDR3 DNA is TGCGCCAGCAGCCAGGAATACACGAACACCGGGGAGCTGTTTTTT. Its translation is CASSQEYTNTGELFF.

The CDR3 protein is CASRLGQGGVYNEQFF. CDR3 nucleotides: TGTGCCAGCAGGCTGGGACAGGGGGGGGTTTACAATGAGCAGTTCTTC. The chain is built from TRBV25-1 and TRBJ2-1; 11 nucleotides align to TRBD1. V lost 6 bases to trimming and J lost 4 bases; unmatched junction nucleotides: 8. The CDR3 covers 16 residues. Germline V gene sequence: CDR1 MGHDK, CDR2 SYGVNS.

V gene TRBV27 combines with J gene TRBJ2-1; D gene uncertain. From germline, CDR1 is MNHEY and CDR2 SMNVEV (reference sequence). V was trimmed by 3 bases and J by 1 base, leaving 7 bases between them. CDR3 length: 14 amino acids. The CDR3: CASSFALSYNEQFF. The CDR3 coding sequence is TGTGCCAGCAGTTTCGCCCTGTCCTACAATGAGCAGTTCTTC.

The CDR3 region is CASSQPQGNEKLFF. As DNA, the CDR3 is TGTGCCAGCAGCCAACCTCAGGGAAATGAAAAACTGTTTTTT. The V gene is TRBV7-9, the J gene TRBJ1-4; possible D gene TRBD1, 5 bases. Trimming shortened V by 5 bases and J by 5 bases, and 12 bases separated the two germline ends. Germline CDR1 and CDR2: SEHNR and FQNEAQ (reference sequence). The CDR3 consists of 14 residues.

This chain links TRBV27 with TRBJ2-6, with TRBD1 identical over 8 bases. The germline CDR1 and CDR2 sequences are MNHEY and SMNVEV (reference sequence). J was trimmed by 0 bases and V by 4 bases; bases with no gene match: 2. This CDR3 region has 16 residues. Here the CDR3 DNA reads TGTGCCAGCAGTTGGACAGGGCACTCTGGGGCCAACGTCCTGACTTTC. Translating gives CASSWTGHSGANVLTF.

In DNA, the CDR3 is TGTGCCAGTAGTATAGATGCCAATCAGCCCCAGCATTTT. Amino acids: CASSIDANQPQHF. The chain recombines TRBV19 with TRBJ1-5, with unresolved D. CDR3 length equals 13 residues. The ends were cut back, 0 bases at V and 3 bases at J, with 3 bases in the middle. CDR1 and CDR2 from the germline V gene are LNHDA and SQIVND (reference sequence).

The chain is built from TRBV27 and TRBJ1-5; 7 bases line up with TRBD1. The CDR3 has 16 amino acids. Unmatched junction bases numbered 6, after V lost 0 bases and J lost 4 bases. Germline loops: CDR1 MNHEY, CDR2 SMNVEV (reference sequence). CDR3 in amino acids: CASSLSSGGGNQPQHF. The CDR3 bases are TGTGCCAGCAGTTTATCATCAGGGGGTGGGAATCAGCCCCAGCATTTT.

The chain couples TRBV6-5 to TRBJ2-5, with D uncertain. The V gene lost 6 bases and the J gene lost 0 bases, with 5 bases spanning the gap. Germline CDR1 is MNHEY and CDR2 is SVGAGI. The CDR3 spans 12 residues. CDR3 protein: CASSTHQETQYF. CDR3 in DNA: TGTGCCAGCAGCACACACCAAGAGACCCAGTACTTC.

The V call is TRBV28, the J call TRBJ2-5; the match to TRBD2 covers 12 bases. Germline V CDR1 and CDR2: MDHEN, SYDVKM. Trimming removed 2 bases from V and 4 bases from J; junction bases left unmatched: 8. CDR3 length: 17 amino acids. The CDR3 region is CASSLGTLAGGGETQYF. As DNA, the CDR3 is TGTGCCAGCAGTTTAGGGACACTAGCGGGAGGAGGAGAGACCCAGTACTTC.

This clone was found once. In nucleotides, the CDR3 is TGTGCCAGCAGCCTCCAGGGGGCTTCGGATGGCTACACCTTC. The encoded protein is CASSLQGASDGYTF. The chain carries TRBV14 and TRBJ1-2, with 8 bases fitting TRBD1. This CDR3 spans 14 amino acids. CDR1 and CDR2 (germline): SGHDN, FVKESK. J was trimmed by 6 bases and V by 4 bases; bases with no gene match: 7.

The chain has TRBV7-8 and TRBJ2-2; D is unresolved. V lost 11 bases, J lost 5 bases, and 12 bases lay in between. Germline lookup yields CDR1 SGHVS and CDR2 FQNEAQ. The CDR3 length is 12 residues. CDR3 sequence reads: CAASKLTGELFF. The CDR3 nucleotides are TGTGCCGCCAGCAAGCTGACCGGGGAGCTGTTTTTT.

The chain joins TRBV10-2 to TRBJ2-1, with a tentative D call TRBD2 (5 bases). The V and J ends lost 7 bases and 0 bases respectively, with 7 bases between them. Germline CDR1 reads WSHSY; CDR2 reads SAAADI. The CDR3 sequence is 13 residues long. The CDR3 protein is CASTGSSYNEQFF. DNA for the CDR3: TGCGCCAGCACTGGGAGCTCCTACAATGAGCAGTTCTTC.

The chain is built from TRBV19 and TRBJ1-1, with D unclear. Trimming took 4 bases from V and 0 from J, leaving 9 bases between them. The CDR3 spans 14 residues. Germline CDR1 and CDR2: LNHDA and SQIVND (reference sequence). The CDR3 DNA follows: TGTGCCAGTAGTAGCCGGGGAATGAACACTGAAGCTTTCTTT. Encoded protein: CASSSRGMNTEAFF.

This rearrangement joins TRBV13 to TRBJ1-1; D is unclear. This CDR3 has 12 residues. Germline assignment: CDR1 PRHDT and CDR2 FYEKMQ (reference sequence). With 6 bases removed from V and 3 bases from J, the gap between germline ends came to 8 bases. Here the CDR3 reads CASRGFDTEAFF. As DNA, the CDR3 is TGTGCCAGCAGGGGGTTTGACACTGAAGCTTTCTTT.

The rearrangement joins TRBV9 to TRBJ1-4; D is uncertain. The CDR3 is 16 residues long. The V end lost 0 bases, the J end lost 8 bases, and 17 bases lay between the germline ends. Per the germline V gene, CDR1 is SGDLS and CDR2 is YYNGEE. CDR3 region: CASSVASEVESEKLFF. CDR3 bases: TGTGCCAGCAGCGTAGCTAGCGAGGTGGAGTCCGAAAAACTGTTTTTT.

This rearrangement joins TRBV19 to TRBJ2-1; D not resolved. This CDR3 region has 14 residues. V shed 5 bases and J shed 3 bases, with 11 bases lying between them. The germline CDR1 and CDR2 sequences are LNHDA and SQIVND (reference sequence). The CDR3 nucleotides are TGTGCCAGTAGTGAAGACTGGATCTACAATGAGCAGTTCTTC. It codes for CASSEDWIYNEQFF.